The table lists the clone carrying this TCR beta chain with a count of one. Its antigen is still unknown. CDR1 is DFQATT, CDR2 SNEGSKA, per germline (reference sequence). There are 12 residues in the CDR3. V gave up 2 bases and J gave up 0 bases, with 4 bases separating them. Random-hexamer reverse transcription was applied to about 0.5 to 1 ug RNA. Amplification of TCR beta CDR3 used immunoSEQ multiplex PCR across 54 Vbeta and 13 Jbeta. One entry per CDR3 protein, called by TCRdb with MiXCR from the immunoSEQ multiplex PCR reads. The sample lists under 150,000 distinct CDR3 sequences; around 95% were seen once. The sample comes from a study of CD8 T cells in Susac syndrome. About the study: The sequenced Susac syndrome patients comprised more than 5 with active disease and roughly eight in remission. Susac syndrome patients were untreated, on corticosteroids with some adding intravenous immunoglobulin, or on intravenous immunoglobulin only. The study's findings and limits: CD4+ T cell repertoires in Susac syndrome lacked clonal expansion.

The chain carries TRBV20-1 and TRBJ2-5; D remains ambiguous. The material sequenced was CD4+ T cells from PBMCs. The TCR sequence derives from a human donor with Susac syndrome. CDR3 coding DNA: TGCAGTGCTAGACTACACCAAGAGACCCAGTACTTC. Translation: CSARLHQETQYF.